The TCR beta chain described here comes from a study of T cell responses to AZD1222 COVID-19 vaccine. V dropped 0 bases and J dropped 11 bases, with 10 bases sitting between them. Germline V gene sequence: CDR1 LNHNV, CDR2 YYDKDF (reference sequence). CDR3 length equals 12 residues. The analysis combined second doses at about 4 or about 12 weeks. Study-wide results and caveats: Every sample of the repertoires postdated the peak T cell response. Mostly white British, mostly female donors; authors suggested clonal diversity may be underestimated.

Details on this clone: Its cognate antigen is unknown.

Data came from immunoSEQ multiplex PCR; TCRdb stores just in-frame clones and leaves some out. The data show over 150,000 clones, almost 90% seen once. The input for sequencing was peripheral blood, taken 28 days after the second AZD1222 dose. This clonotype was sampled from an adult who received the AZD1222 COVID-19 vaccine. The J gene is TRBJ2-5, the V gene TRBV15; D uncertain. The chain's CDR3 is CATSRDLGLQYF. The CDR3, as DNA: TGTGCCACCAGCAGAGATTTAGGTTTGCAGTACTTC.